The clone carrying this T cell receptor beta chain was detected a few times. What it recognizes is unknown. The sample comes from a study of T cell clonotyping in hematopoietic cell transplantation. Study-wide results and caveats: Recipient TCR diversity dropped after transplant; expanded clonotypes rose from day 30 to 180. Broader posttransplant TCR repertoire diversity was predicted by graft donor and pretransplant recipient Inverse Simpson Index values. No sorting was done, leaving CD4 and CD8 contributions mixed.

CDR3 length equals 13 residues. Trimming at V came to 4 bases and at J to 4 bases, leaving 4 bases not matched to a gene. Per germline, CDR1 MDHEN and CDR2 SYDVKM. Only in-frame clones appear in the TCRdb table, and some are missing; sequencing was by immunoSEQ multiplex PCR. Counted here are 35,000 to 45,000 clones, less than 95% occurring once; the ten biggest clones make up about 0.81%. The sequencing sample was made of peripheral blood mononuclear cells. This rearrangement joins TRBV28 to TRBJ2-7; 7 nucleotides agree with TRBD1. This receptor was obtained from a woman aged 45-59 years in good health. Some clones in this sample may be carry-over from other donors' samples. CDR3 nucleotide sequence: TGTGCCAGCAGTTCCGACAGGGAGTACGAGCAGTACTTC. The encoded protein is CASSSDREYEQYF.